A single sample gave rise to the 11 T cell receptor beta chains below, sequenced in a study of T cell responses to AZD1222 COVID-19 vaccine. Clones were read by immunoSEQ multiplex PCR, and TCRdb kept only the in-frame ones, dropping some. Here the sample spans some 130,000 clones, roughly 93% being singletons. Sequenced material: peripheral blood, taken 28 days after the second AZD1222 dose. These receptors were collected from an adult who received the AZD1222 COVID-19 vaccine.

The chain combines TRBV11-2 with TRBJ2-7; D is tentatively TRBD1 or TRBD2 (6 bases each). From germline, CDR1 is SGHAT and CDR2 FQNNGV. Trimming took 5 bases from V and 0 from J, leaving 14 bases between them. This CDR3 region has 15 residues. CDR3 region: CASSPWGRDSYEQYF. The CDR3 bases are TGTGCCAGCAGCCCTTGGGGGCGGGACTCCTACGAGCAGTACTTC. Filled out from reference TRBV11-2 and TRBJ2-7, the complete variable domain reads EAGVAQSPRYKIIEKRQSVAFWCNPISGHATLYWYQQILGQGPKLLIQFQNNGVVDDSQLPKDRFSAERLKGVDSTLKIQPAKLEDSAVYLCASSPWGRDSYEQYFGPGTRLTVT.

The gene calls are TRBV10-3 and TRBJ1-2; D is unresolved. Germline assignment: CDR1 ENHRY and CDR2 SYGVKD. The CDR3 has 13 residues. V dropped 8 bases and J dropped 3 bases, with 13 bases sitting between them. The CDR3 DNA follows: TGTGCCATCTCTCCCTATCAAGACTATGGCTACACCTTC. Translating it yields CAISPYQDYGYTF.

The chain carries TRBV12-3 or TRBV12-4 and TRBJ1-2, with D unclear. The V and J ends lost 4 bases and 5 bases respectively, with 8 bases between them. The CDR3 length is 12 residues. As DNA, the CDR3 is TGTGCCAGCAGTTCGGGATCGTATGGCTACACCTTC. Translation: CASSSGSYGYTF.

The count of this clone is one. The V and J genes are TRBV19 and TRBJ1-6; D is uncertain. Germline V gene lookup returns CDR1 LNHDA and CDR2 SQIVND (reference sequence). The CDR3 consists of 14 residues. V lost 5 bases and J 7 bases, leaving 12 bases between the germline ends. The CDR3 DNA reads TGTGCCAGTAGTGAGAGATCGAGCAATTCACCCCTCCACTTT. Protein sequence: CASSERSSNSPLHF.

This clone was seen a handful of times. The gene calls are TRBV2 and TRBJ2-2; D gene ambiguous. This CDR3 contains 13 residues. Trimming shortened V by 1 base and J by 2 bases, and 2 bases separated the two germline ends. Looked up from germline, CDR1 is SNHLY and CDR2 is FYNNEI. The CDR3 spells CASSEGNTGELFF. Here the CDR3 DNA reads TGTGCCAGCAGTGAAGGTAACACCGGGGAGCTGTTTTTT. Looking up the rest from reference TRBV2 and TRBJ2-2 gives the full variable domain: EPEVTQTPSHQVTQMGQEVILRCVPISNHLYFYWYRQILGQKVEFLVSFYNNEISEKSEIFDDQFSVERPDGSNFTLKIRSTKLEDSAMYFCASSEGNTGELFFGEGSRLTVL.

The rearrangement joins TRBV15 to TRBJ1-3; D remains ambiguous. This CDR3 spans 16 amino acids. Germline V lookup: CDR1 LNHNV, CDR2 YYDKDF (reference sequence). V lost 1 base to trimming and J lost 0 bases, with 10 bases between them. CDR3 residues: CATSRGHRISGNTIYF. CDR3 nucleotide sequence: TGTGCCACCAGCAGAGGGCACAGAATCTCTGGAAACACCATATATTTT.

The V and J genes are TRBV5-6 and TRBJ2-7; 7 bases match TRBD2. V gave up 0 bases and J gave up 3 bases; unmatched junction bases: 6. The germline gives CDR1 SGHDT, CDR2 YYEEEE. The CDR3 runs to 15 residues. The CDR3 DNA reads TGTGCCAGCAGCTTGGGGGCGGGAGTGAACTACGAGCAGTACTTC. It encodes CASSLGAGVNYEQYF.

In this sample, this clone turned up once. This sequence joins TRBV6-5 and TRBJ2-7; possibly TRBD1 or TRBD2 for D (5 bases each). Per germline, CDR1 MNHEY and CDR2 SVGAGI. Trimming shortened V by 2 bases and J by 6 bases, and 14 bases separated the two germline ends. There are 14 residues in the CDR3. As DNA, the CDR3 is TGTGCCAGCAGTTACCGGGACGGTCCGTTCGAGCAGTACTTC. This gives the protein CASSYRDGPFEQYF.

The rearrangement uses TRBV5-1 and TRBJ1-3, with 7 bases aligning to TRBD1. Losses at the gene ends were 6 bases for V and 2 bases for J; bases not matched to a gene: 5. The CDR3 has 14 amino acids. Germline V gives CDR1 SGHRS, CDR2 YFSETQ. The CDR3 DNA reads TGCGCCAGCACTGAGGGGACAGCTGGAAACACCATATATTTT. Amino acids: CASTEGTAGNTIYF.

The chain combines TRBV19 with TRBJ1-2, with TRBD1 identical over 7 bases. J gave up 5 bases and V 7 bases, and 13 bases lay outside the gene matches. There are 15 residues in the CDR3. The germline CDR1 and CDR2 sequences are LNHDA and SQIVND (reference sequence). CDR3 DNA: TGTGCCAGTAAAACCCCCCGACAGGGAATTTATGGCTACACCTTC. Translating it yields CASKTPRQGIYGYTF.

The chain joins TRBV4-2 to TRBJ1-2; no reliable D call. The germline CDR1 and CDR2 sequences are LGHNA and YNFKEQ. Trimming shortened V by 1 base and J by 3 bases, and 15 bases separated the two germline ends. The CDR3 consists of 16 residues. CDR3 loop: CASSQAIGRADYGYTF. CDR3 sequence (DNA): TGTGCCAGCAGCCAAGCGATCGGAAGGGCGGACTATGGCTACACCTTC.